What follows are 16 T cell receptor beta chains derived from one specimen sequenced in a study of T cell responses to AZD1222 COVID-19 vaccine. Assay: immunoSEQ multiplex PCR; the TCRdb copy retains only in-frame clones and omits some. Found here are over 110,000 clones, about nine tenths of them singletons; the top ten hold about 1.5%. Sequences were derived from peripheral blood, sampled on day 0 of AZD1222 vaccination. Receptors originate from an adult in good health.

J is TRBJ1-2 and V is TRBV5-4; D remains unclear. This CDR3 is built from 16 residues. V shed 0 bases and J shed 0 bases, with 12 bases lying between them. Germline CDR1 SGHNT, CDR2 YYREEE (reference sequence). The CDR3 DNA sequence: TGTGCCAGCAGCTTGGGCGGATGGGGTTCTAACTATGGCTACACCTTC. Protein product: CASSLGGWGSNYGYTF.

The V gene is TRBV6-5, the J gene TRBJ1-3; D not certain. The CDR3 sequence is 16 residues long. CDR1 MNHEY and CDR2 SVGAGI come from the germline V gene. V dropped 0 bases and J dropped 0 bases, with 9 bases sitting between them. CDR3 in amino acids: CASSYSTGHSGNTIYF. CDR3 coding DNA: TGTGCCAGCAGTTACTCGACGGGCCACTCTGGAAACACCATATATTTT.

The chain combines TRBV18 with TRBJ1-6; D possibly corresponds to TRBD1 (5 bases). The CDR3 loop spans 16 amino acids. Germline CDR1 is KGHSH and CDR2 is LQKENI. The ends were cut back, 1 base at V and 2 bases at J, with 9 bases in the middle. CDR3 protein: CASSPRSGAYNSPLHF. The CDR3 DNA reads as TGTGCCAGCTCACCACGGTCGGGGGCCTATAATTCACCCCTCCACTTT.

The count of this clone is one. The CDR3 loop reads CAWSVGTGDLFPYGYTF. CDR3 DNA sequence: TGTGCCTGGAGTGTCGGGACAGGGGACCTTTTTCCCTATGGCTACACCTTC. The chain joins TRBV30 to TRBJ1-2, with 10 bases that match TRBD1. The length of the CDR3 is 17 residues. Germline-derived CDR1 and CDR2 are GTSNPN and SVGIG (reference sequence). Trimming at V came to 0 bases and at J to 4 bases, leaving 11 bases not matched to a gene. The variable domain in full, with the rest retrieved from reference TRBV30 and TRBJ1-2, is SQTIHQWPATLVQPVGSPLSLECTVEGTSNPNLYWYRQAAGRGLQLLFYSVGIGQISSEVPQNLSASRPQDRQFILSSKKLLLSDSGFYLCAWSVGTGDLFPYGYTFGSGTRLTVV.

V and J are TRBV27 and TRBJ2-2, with TRBD2 matching over 9 bases. The V segment lost 7 bases and the J segment 2 bases; nucleotides outside the gene matches: 11. The CDR3 extends over 17 amino acids. CDR1 and CDR2 (germline): MNHEY, SMNVEV (reference sequence). Here the CDR3 DNA reads TGTGCCAGCAAGCCGAGGAGACTAGCGGTTAACACCGGGGAGCTGTTTTTT. Translated: CASKPRRLAVNTGELFF.

The chain is built from TRBV5-5 and TRBJ2-7, with D maybe TRBD1 (6 bases). Germline loops: CDR1 SGHKS, CDR2 YYEKEE (reference sequence). The CDR3 covers 14 residues. Trimming took off 2 bases at V and 2 bases at J, with 11 bases between the two ends. CDR3 residues: CASSFGGAAYEQYF. The CDR3 bases are TGTGCCAGCAGCTTTGGGGGCGCAGCCTACGAGCAGTACTTC.

This chain links TRBV4-1 with TRBJ1-4, with D possibly being TRBD1 (5 bases). CDR1 is MGHRA, CDR2 YSYEKL, per germline. The V end lost 1 base, the J end lost 7 bases, and 13 bases lay between the germline ends. The CDR3 sequence is 15 residues long. CDR3 loop: CASSQVRGRGEKLFF. CDR3 DNA sequence: TGCGCCAGCAGCCAAGTACGGGGAAGGGGTGAAAAACTGTTTTTT.

V gene TRBV13 combines with J gene TRBJ2-3, with 13 bases matching TRBD2. The CDR3 runs 18 residues. Germline V gives CDR1 PRHDT, CDR2 FYEKMQ (reference sequence). V trimming: 5 bases; J trimming: 4 bases; junction bases outside the gene matches: 12. DNA for the CDR3: TGTGCCAGCAGCCTCGGACTAGCGGGAGTCCCGGGGGCAGATACGCAGTATTTT. Its protein is CASSLGLAGVPGADTQYF.

Only one count was recorded for this clone. CDR3 coding DNA: TGTGCCAGCAGCTTGTATGCGGGAGTGGACGGGGAGCTGTTTTTT. This encodes CASSLYAGVDGELFF. This chain links TRBV11-1 with TRBJ2-2, with 7 positions matching TRBD2. The junction had 8 bases not matched to a gene; V was cut back by 3 bases and J by 7 bases. The CDR3 length is 15 residues. The germline gives CDR1 SGHAT, CDR2 FQDESV (reference sequence).

CDR3 in DNA: TGTGCCAGTAGTATCTCTTACAGAGACTCACCCCTCCACTTT. Translation gives CASSISYRDSPLHF. This chain joins TRBV19 and TRBJ1-6; unclear D gene. CDR1 and CDR2 from the germline V gene are LNHDA and SQIVND (reference sequence). This CDR3 region has 14 residues. V lost 3 bases to trimming and J lost 10 bases, with 13 bases between them. The full variable domain, with the rest looked up from reference TRBV19 and TRBJ1-6, is DGGITQSPKYLFRKEGQNVTLSCEQNLNHDAMYWYRQDPGQGLRLIYYSQIVNDFQKGDIAEGYSVSREKKESFPLTVTSAQKNPTAFYLCASSISYRDSPLHFGNGTRLTVT.

The V call is TRBV7-2, the J call TRBJ1-1; no clear D gene. The CDR3 runs to 9 residues. Per the germline V gene, CDR1 is SGHTA and CDR2 is FQGNSA. V was trimmed by 11 bases and J by 7 bases, leaving 8 bases between them. The CDR3 nucleotides are TGTGCCGAGGGTTTTGAAGCTTTCTTT. This translates into CAEGFEAFF. Full variable domain (remainder filled in from reference TRBV7-2 and TRBJ1-1): GAGVSQSPSNKVTEKGKDVELRCDPISGHTALYWYRQSLGQGLEFLIYFQGNSAPDKSGLPSDRFSAERTGGSVSTLTIQRTQQEDSAVYLCAEGFEAFFGQGTRLTVV.

J is TRBJ2-3 and V is TRBV18, with D unresolved. V was shortened by 2 bases and J by 12 bases, with 18 bases between the two germline ends. Germline V gives CDR1 KGHSH, CDR2 LQKENI. The CDR3 has 14 amino acids. CDR3 sequence (DNA): TGTGCCAGCTCACCAGAACGCCTGCTGAGGTCCCAGTATTTT. This codes for CASSPERLLRSQYF. Based on the CDR3 plus reference TRBV18 and TRBJ2-3, the full variable domain is NAGVMQNPRHLVRRRGQEARLRCSPMKGHSHVYWYRQLPEEGLKFMVYLQKENIIDESGMPKERFSAEFPKEGPSILRIQQVVRGDSAAYFCASSPERLLRSQYFGPGTRLTVL.

The table lists this clone with a count of one. This chain uses TRBV5-1 with TRBJ1-3; TRBD1 agrees at 7 bases. Germline V gives CDR1 SGHRS, CDR2 YFSETQ. This CDR3 has 15 amino acids. V shed 4 bases, J shed 1 base, and the junction held 5 bases outside the gene matches. The CDR3 sequence is CASSVAGGSGNTIYF. The CDR3 bases are TGCGCCAGCAGCGTAGCAGGGGGATCTGGAAACACCATATATTTT. Full variable domain (remainder filled in from reference TRBV5-1 and TRBJ1-3): KAGVTQTPRYLIKTRGQQVTLSCSPISGHRSVSWYQQTPGQGLQFLFEYFSETQRNKGNFPGRFSGRQFSNSRSEMNVSTLELGDSALYLCASSVAGGSGNTIYFGEGSWLTVV.

V gene TRBV5-4 combines with J gene TRBJ2-1; 12 bases agree with TRBD2. Germline values: CDR1 SGHNT, CDR2 YYREEE (reference sequence). CDR3 length equals 16 residues. The V segment lost 4 bases and the J segment 8 bases; nucleotides outside the gene matches: 10. CDR3 amino acids: CASSRGLAGTTDEQFF. CDR3 coding DNA: TGTGCCAGCAGCCGGGGACTAGCGGGCACGACAGATGAGCAGTTCTTC.

A few counts support this clone. The rearrangement joins TRBV15 to TRBJ2-7; possibly TRBD1 or TRBD2 for D (6 bases each). Deletions cut 1 base from V and 0 bases from J, with 10 bases between. CDR1 is LNHNV, CDR2 YYDKDF, per germline (reference sequence). The CDR3 loop spans 15 amino acids. The CDR3: CATSRGGANSYEQYF. CDR3 coding DNA: TGTGCCACCAGCAGAGGGGGGGCCAACTCCTACGAGCAGTACTTC. Full variable domain (outside the CDR3, taken from reference TRBV15 and TRBJ2-7): DAMVIQNPRYQVTQFGKPVTLSCSQTLNHNVMYWYQQKSSQAPKLLFHYYDKDFNNEADTPDNFQSRRPNTSFCFLDIRSPGLGDTAMYLCATSRGGANSYEQYFGPGTRLTVT.

V and J are TRBV5-1 and TRBJ1-2; 7 nucleotides match TRBD1. Germline V CDR1 and CDR2: SGHRS, YFSETQ. The CDR3 has 15 amino acids. The V segment lost 0 bases and the J segment 4 bases; nucleotides outside the gene matches: 6. Written as DNA, the CDR3 is TGCGCCAGCAGCTTGGCAAGGGGGCAACGCTATGGCTACACCTTC. The encoded protein is CASSLARGQRYGYTF. The full variable domain, completed using reference TRBV5-1 and TRBJ1-2, is KAGVTQTPRYLIKTRGQQVTLSCSPISGHRSVSWYQQTPGQGLQFLFEYFSETQRNKGNFPGRFSGRQFSNSRSEMNVSTLELGDSALYLCASSLARGQRYGYTFGSGTRLTVV.